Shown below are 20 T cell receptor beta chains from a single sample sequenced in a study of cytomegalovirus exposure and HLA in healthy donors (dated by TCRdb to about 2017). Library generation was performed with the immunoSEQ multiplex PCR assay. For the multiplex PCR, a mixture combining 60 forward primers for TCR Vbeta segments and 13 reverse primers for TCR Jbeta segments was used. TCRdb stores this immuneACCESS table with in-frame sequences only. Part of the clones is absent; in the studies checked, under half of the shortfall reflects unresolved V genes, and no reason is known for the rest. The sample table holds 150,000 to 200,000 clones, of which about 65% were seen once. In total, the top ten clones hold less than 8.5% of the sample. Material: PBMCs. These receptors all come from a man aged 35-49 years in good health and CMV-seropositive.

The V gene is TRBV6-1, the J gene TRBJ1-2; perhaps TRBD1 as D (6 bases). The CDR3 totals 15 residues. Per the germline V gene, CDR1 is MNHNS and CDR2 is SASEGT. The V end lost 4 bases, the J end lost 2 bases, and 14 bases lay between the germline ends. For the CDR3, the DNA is TGTGCCAGCAGTGTCGGGGGGGCTGGGAACTATGGCTACACCTTC. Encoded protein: CASSVGGAGNYGYTF.

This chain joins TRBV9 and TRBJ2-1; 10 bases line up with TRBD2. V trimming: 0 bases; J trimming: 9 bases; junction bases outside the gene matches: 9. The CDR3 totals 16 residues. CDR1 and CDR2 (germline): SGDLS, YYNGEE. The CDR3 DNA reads TGTGCCAGCAGCGTAGGTCGGCTAGCGGGGGTCACTGAGCAGTTCTTC. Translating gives CASSVGRLAGVTEQFF. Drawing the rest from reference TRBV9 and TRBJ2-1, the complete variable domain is DSGVTQTPKHLITATGQRVTLRCSPRSGDLSVYWYQQSLDQGLQFLIQYYNGEERAKGNILERFSAQQFPDLHSELNLSSLELGDSALYFCASSVGRLAGVTEQFFGPGTRLTVL.

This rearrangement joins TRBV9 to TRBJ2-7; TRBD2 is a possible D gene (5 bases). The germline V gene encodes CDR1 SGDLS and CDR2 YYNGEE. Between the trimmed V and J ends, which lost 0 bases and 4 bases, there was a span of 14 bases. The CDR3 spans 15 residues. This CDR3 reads CASSVGGGPGYEQYF. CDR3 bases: TGTGCCAGCAGCGTAGGAGGAGGTCCGGGGTACGAGCAGTACTTC.

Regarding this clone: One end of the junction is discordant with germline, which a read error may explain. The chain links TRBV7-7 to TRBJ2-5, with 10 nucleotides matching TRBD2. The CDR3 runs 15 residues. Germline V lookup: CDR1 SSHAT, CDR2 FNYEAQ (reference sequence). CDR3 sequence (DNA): TGTGCTAGCAGCCCTAGCGGGGGTAATCGTGAGACCCAGTACTTC. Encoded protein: CASSPSGGNRETQYF.

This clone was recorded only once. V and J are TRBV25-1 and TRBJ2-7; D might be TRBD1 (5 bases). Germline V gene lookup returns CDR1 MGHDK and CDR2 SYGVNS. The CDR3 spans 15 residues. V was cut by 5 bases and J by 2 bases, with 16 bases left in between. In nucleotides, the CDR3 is TGTGCCAGCAGTTCCCGGACAAACCTACCCTACGAGCAGTACTTC. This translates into CASSSRTNLPYEQYF.

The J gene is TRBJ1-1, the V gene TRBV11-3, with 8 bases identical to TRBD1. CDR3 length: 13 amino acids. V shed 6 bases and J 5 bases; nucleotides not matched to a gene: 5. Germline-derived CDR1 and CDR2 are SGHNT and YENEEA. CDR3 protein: CASSRTGRTEAFF. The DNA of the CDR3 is TGTGCCAGCAGTCGGACAGGGAGGACTGAAGCTTTCTTT.

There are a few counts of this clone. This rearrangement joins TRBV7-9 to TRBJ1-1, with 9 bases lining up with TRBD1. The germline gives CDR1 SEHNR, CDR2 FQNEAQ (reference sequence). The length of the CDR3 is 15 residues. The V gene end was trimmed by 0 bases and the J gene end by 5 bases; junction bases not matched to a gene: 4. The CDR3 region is CASSLAETGGTEAFF. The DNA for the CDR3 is TGTGCCAGCAGCTTAGCCGAGACAGGGGGGACTGAAGCTTTCTTT.

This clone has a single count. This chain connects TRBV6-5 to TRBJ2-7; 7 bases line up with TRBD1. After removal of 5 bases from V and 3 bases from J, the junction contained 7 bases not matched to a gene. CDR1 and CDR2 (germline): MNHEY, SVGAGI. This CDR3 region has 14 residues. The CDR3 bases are TGTGCCAGCAGTGACCCGACAGGGTACTACGAGCAGTACTTC. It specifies CASSDPTGYYEQYF.

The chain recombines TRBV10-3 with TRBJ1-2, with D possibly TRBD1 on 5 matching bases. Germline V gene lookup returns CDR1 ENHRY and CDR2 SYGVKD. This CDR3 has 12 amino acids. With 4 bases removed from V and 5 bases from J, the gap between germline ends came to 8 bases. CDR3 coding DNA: TGTGCCATCAGTGCGGACACGTATGGCTACACCTTC. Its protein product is CAISADTYGYTF.

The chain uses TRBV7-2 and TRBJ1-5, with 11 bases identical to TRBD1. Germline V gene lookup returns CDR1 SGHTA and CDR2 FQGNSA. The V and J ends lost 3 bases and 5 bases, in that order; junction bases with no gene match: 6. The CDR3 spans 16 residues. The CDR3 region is CASSFRPGQGDQPQHF. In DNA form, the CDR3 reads TGTGCCAGCAGCTTTAGGCCGGGACAGGGGGATCAGCCCCAGCATTTT.

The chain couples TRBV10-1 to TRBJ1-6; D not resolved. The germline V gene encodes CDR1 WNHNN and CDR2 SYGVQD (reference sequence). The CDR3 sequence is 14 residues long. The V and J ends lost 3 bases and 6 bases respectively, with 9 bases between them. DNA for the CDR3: TGCGCCAGCAGTGATATGGCAGTTAATTCACCCCTCCACTTT. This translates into CASSDMAVNSPLHF.

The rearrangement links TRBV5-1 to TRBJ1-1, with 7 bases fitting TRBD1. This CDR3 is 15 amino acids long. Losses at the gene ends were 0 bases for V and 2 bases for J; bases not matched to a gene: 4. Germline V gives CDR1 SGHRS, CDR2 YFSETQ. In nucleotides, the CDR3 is TGCGCCAGCAGCTTGGTTGGGACAGCCAACACTGAAGCTTTCTTT. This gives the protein CASSLVGTANTEAFF.

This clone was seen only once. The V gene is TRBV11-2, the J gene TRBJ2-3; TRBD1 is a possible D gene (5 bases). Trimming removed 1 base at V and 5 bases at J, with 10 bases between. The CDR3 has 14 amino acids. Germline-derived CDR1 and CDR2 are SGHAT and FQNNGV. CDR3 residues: CASSLGNTGDTQYF. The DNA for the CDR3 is TGTGCCAGCAGCTTAGGTAATACAGGAGATACGCAGTATTTT.

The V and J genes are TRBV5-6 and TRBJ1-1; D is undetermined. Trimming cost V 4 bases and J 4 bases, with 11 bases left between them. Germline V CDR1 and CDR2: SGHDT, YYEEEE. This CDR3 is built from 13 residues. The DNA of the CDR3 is TGTGCCAGCAGCCAGCGTGAAATCACTGAAGCTTTCTTT. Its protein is CASSQREITEAFF.

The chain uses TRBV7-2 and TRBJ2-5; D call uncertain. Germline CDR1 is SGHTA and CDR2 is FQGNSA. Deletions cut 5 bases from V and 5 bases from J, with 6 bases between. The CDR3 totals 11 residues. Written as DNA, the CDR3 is TGTGCCAGCAGCCTCTCTGAGACCCAGTACTTC. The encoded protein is CASSLSETQYF.

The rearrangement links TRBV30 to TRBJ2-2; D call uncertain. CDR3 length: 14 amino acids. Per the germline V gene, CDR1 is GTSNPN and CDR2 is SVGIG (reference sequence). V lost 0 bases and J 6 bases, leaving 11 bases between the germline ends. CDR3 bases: TGTGCCTGGAGTGTACTTGTTGGTTCCGGGGAGCTGTTTTTT. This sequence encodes CAWSVLVGSGELFF.

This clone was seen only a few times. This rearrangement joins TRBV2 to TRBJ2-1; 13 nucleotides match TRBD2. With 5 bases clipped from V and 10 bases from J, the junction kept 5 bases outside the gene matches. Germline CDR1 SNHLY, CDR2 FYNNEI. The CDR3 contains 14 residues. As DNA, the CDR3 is TGTGCCAGCAGTCCCACTAGCGGGGGGGACGAGCAGTTCTTC. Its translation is CASSPTSGGDEQFF.

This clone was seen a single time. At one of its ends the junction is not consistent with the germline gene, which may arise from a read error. CDR3 region: CASSLGFGRGNYNEQFF. In DNA form, the CDR3 reads TGTGCTAGCAGCTTAGGATTCGGCAGGGGGAATTACAATGAGCAGTTCTTC. This chain connects TRBV7-7 to TRBJ2-1; 7 bases agree with TRBD1. Germline loops: CDR1 SSHAT, CDR2 FNYEAQ (reference sequence). CDR3 length equals 17 residues.

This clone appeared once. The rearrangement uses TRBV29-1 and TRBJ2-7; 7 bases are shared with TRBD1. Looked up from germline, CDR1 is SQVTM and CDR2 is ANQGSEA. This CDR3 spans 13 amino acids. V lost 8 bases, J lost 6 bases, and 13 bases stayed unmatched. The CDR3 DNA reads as TGCAGCACAGCCGGGACAGTCTCAAGCGAGCAGTACTTC. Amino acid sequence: CSTAGTVSSEQYF.

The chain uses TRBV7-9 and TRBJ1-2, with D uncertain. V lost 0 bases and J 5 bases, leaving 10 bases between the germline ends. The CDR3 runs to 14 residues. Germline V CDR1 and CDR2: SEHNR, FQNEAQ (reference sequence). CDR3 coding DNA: TGTGCCAGCAGCTTAGCCAACAGCCGATATGGCTACACCTTC. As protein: CASSLANSRYGYTF. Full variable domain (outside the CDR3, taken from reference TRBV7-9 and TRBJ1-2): DTGVSQNPRHKITKRGQNVTFRCDPISEHNRLYWYRQTLGQGPEFLTYFQNEAQLEKSRLLSDRFSAERPKGSFSTLEIQRTEQGDSAMYLCASSLANSRYGYTFGSGTRLTVV.